Below are 13 T cell receptor beta chains sequenced from a single sample in a study of cytomegalovirus exposure and HLA in healthy donors. 13 Jbeta primers and 60 Vbeta primers were used for the PCR. Measured with immunoSEQ multiplex PCR; TCRdb has only the in-frame clones, and not every one. The top ten clones hold around 1.7% of a sample with some 120,000 clones, about four fifths of them seen once. Sequencing input: PBMCs. The receptors stem from a woman between 18 and 29 years old in good health and CMV-seronegative.

The chain couples TRBV10-3 to TRBJ2-5, with 10 bases fitting TRBD1. Germline V gene lookup returns CDR1 ENHRY and CDR2 SYGVKD. The CDR3 contains 15 residues. Trimming at V came to 8 bases and at J to 4 bases, leaving 10 bases not matched to a gene. CDR3 sequence: CAISPGQGRVETQYF. DNA of the CDR3: TGTGCCATCTCCCCGGGACAGGGGCGGGTAGAGACCCAGTACTTC.

This sequence joins TRBV4-1 and TRBJ2-7, with 10 bases lining up with TRBD1. V lost 3 bases, J lost 7 bases, and 6 bases stayed unmatched. CDR1 is MGHRA, CDR2 YSYEKL, per germline. The CDR3 extends over 14 amino acids. The DNA of the CDR3 is TGCGCCAGCAGCCAGACAGGGGGCGCATATGAGCAGTACTTC. This translates into CASSQTGGAYEQYF.

This rearrangement joins TRBV4-1 to TRBJ1-2; TRBD1 might be the D (5 bases). The CDR3 loop spans 13 amino acids. V was trimmed by 7 bases and J by 4 bases, leaving 13 bases between them. Germline V lookup: CDR1 MGHRA, CDR2 YSYEKL. CDR3 bases: TGCGCCAGCACCCGGGGGGAGGGCTATGGCTACACCTTC. Its protein product is CASTRGEGYGYTF.

The genes are TRBV19 and TRBJ1-4; D gene uncertain. CDR1 is LNHDA and CDR2 is SQIVND in the germline V gene (reference sequence). V was clipped by 5 bases and J by 6 bases, with 19 bases between them. This CDR3 region has 16 residues. For the CDR3, the DNA is TGTGCCAGTAGTCCCTACGTCTACGGGGAAGATGAAAAACTGTTTTTT. Protein: CASSPYVYGEDEKLFF.

The chain uses TRBV9 and TRBJ1-1, with D maybe TRBD1 (5 bases). The CDR3 loop spans 13 amino acids. In germline, CDR1 is SGDLS, CDR2 YYNGEE. V lost 3 bases and J 4 bases, leaving 10 bases between the germline ends. This chain's CDR3 is CASSGPGGTEAFF. Here the CDR3 DNA reads TGTGCCAGCAGCGGGCCGGGGGGCACTGAAGCTTTCTTT.

The chain carries TRBV7-9 and TRBJ2-3; 8 bases map to TRBD2. CDR1 SEHNR and CDR2 FQNEAQ come from the germline V gene (reference sequence). J lost 4 bases, V lost 2 bases, and 5 bases had no gene match. This CDR3 contains 15 residues. DNA for the CDR3: TGTGCCAGCAGCTTAACGGGGGGGGTCGCAGATACGCAGTATTTT. Translating gives CASSLTGGVADTQYF. Together with reference TRBV7-9 and TRBJ2-3, the CDR3 gives the full variable domain: DTGVSQNPRHKITKRGQNVTFRCDPISEHNRLYWYRQTLGQGPEFLTYFQNEAQLEKSRLLSDRFSAERPKGSFSTLEIQRTEQGDSAMYLCASSLTGGVADTQYFGPGTRLTVL.

This clone was counted a single time. The rearrangement uses TRBV28 and TRBJ1-5; TRBD1 agrees at 9 bases. CDR3 length: 15 amino acids. CDR1 is MDHEN, CDR2 SYDVKM, per germline. J lost 6 bases, V lost 5 bases, and 8 bases had no gene match. CDR3: CASSPGTGIGQPQHF. In nucleotides, the CDR3 is TGTGCCAGCAGTCCCGGGACAGGGATCGGTCAGCCCCAGCATTTT.

The V and J genes are TRBV5-6 and TRBJ2-3, with 8 bases that match TRBD1. The germline gives CDR1 SGHDT, CDR2 YYEEEE. V shed 5 bases, J shed 4 bases, and the junction held 6 bases outside the gene matches. CDR3 length equals 14 residues. The CDR3 DNA sequence: TGTGCCAGCAGGTTCTCAGGGGGCCCAGATACGCAGTATTTT. Translating gives CASRFSGGPDTQYF.

This clone showed up just once. CDR3 in DNA: TGCGCCAGCAGCCAGGGGGCACCTGAAGCTTTCTTT. The encoded protein is CASSQGAPEAFF. This chain connects TRBV4-1 to TRBJ1-1; D might be TRBD1 (6 bases). Germline values: CDR1 MGHRA, CDR2 YSYEKL. The CDR3 consists of 12 residues. The V end was cut by 3 bases, the J end by 6 bases, with 8 bases between.

This chain joins TRBV7-9 and TRBJ1-1; D may be TRBD1 (6 bases). V was cut by 3 bases and J by 0 bases, with 11 bases left in between. Germline V gene lookup returns CDR1 SEHNR and CDR2 FQNEAQ (reference sequence). The CDR3 covers 15 residues. CDR3 sequence reads: CASSFQGIMNTEAFF. The DNA of the CDR3 is TGTGCCAGCAGCTTTCAGGGGATAATGAACACTGAAGCTTTCTTT.

The chain couples TRBV28 to TRBJ1-2, with D hard to call. Trimming cost V 6 bases and J 3 bases, with 11 bases left between them. Germline V gives CDR1 MDHEN, CDR2 SYDVKM. The CDR3 length is 13 residues. The CDR3 sequence: CASSLTRDYGYTF. CDR3 coding DNA: TGTGCCAGCAGCCTCACACGGGACTATGGCTACACCTTC.

V gene TRBV6-5 combines with J gene TRBJ2-7; 7 bases are shared with TRBD1. Unmatched junction bases numbered 11, after V lost 6 bases and J lost 6 bases. CDR3 size: 14 residues. CDR1 is MNHEY and CDR2 is SVGAGI in the germline V gene. For the CDR3, the DNA is TGTGCCAGCAGCTCCGGCGACAGGGTCGGCGAGCAGTACTTC. Amino acid sequence: CASSSGDRVGEQYF.

The genes are TRBV9 and TRBJ1-1; 8 bases map to TRBD1. V dropped 4 bases and J dropped 5; count of bases not matched to a gene: 7. Germline V gene data show CDR1 as SGDLS and CDR2 as YYNGEE. This CDR3 region has 14 residues. The CDR3 is CASSPGTGGTEAFF. CDR3 DNA: TGTGCCAGCAGCCCCGGGACAGGCGGAACTGAAGCTTTCTTT.